Listed below are T cell receptor beta chains from one sample, sequenced in a study of T-cell reconstitution after alpha-beta-depleted transplantation in children. TCRdb re-called the PCR reads with MiXCR, one entry per CDR3 protein. The table has about 340,000 distinct CDR3 sequences, 13% seen once. The source material was PBMCs, sampled from the stem cell graft. These receptor sequences come from a human donor who donated a stem cell graft to a child with Fanconi anemia. Both conserved end residues are part of each CDR3. The order of the fields is CDR3 length, clone size, D gene, V gene, J gene, CDR3 protein, CDR3 DNA. The D gene is left open where the match is weak. Expanded clones get a size class; other rows say once, few or many, or leave the size out.

>15|few|-|TRBV7-2|TRBJ2-2
CASSQKRTGAGELFF
TGTGCCAGCAGCCAGAAGCGGACCGGGGCCGGGGAGCTGTTTTTT
>13|-|TRBD1|TRBV6-2/TRBV6-3|TRBJ2-7
CASRDTGGGEQYF
TGTGCCAGCAGAGACACAGGGGGTGGAGAGCAGTACTTC
>15|-|-|TRBV5-6|TRBJ1-4
CASSLEDPGGEKLFF
TGTGCCAGCAGCTTGGAGGACCCCGGAGGTGAAAAACTGTTTTTT
>14|-|TRBD2|TRBV12-3/TRBV12-4|TRBJ2-2
CASRGGLAAGELFF
TGTGCCAGTCGGGGGGGACTAGCTGCCGGGGAGCTGTTTTTT
>15|many|-|TRBV5-6|TRBJ2-3
CASSLQGVSTDTQYF
TGTGCCAGCAGCTTGCAGGGAGTCTCCACAGATACGCAGTATTTT
>14|many|-|TRBV7-8|TRBJ1-4
CASSLTRGSEKLFF
TGTGCCAGCAGCTTAACACGGGGAAGTGAAAAACTGTTTTTT
>13|-|-|TRBV2|TRBJ2-5
CASSEQEGETQYF
TGTGCCAGCAGTGAACAGGAGGGGGAGACCCAGTACTTC
>15|-|-|TRBV23-1|TRBJ1-4
CAGPTPVSQEEKLFF
TGCGCCGGGCCGACACCGGTCTCGCAAGAAGAAAAACTGTTTTTT
>14|few|TRBD1|TRBV20-1|TRBJ1-6
CSAGTGEYGAPLHF
TGCAGTGCTGGGACAGGGGAATACGGCGCACCCCTCCACTTT
>13|many|TRBD1|TRBV5-1|TRBJ2-2
CASRDRNTGELFF
TGCGCCAGCCGGGACAGGAACACCGGGGAGCTGTTTTTT
>18|-|TRBD2|TRBV4-3|TRBJ2-2
CASSQEETSGGLGGELFF
TGCGCCAGCAGCCAAGAAGAGACTAGCGGGGGGTTAGGCGGGGAGCTGTTTTTT
>15|-|-|TRBV2|TRBJ1-6
CASSLRQDSNSPLHF
TGTGCCAGCAGTTTACGACAGGATAGTAATTCACCCCTCCACTTT
>14|many|-|TRBV13|TRBJ2-5
CASSPRGLGETQYF
TGTGCCAGCAGCCCAAGAGGCCTGGGAGAGACCCAGTACTTC
>14|few|-|TRBV20-1|TRBJ2-5
CSARDGGTQETQYF
TGCAGTGCTAGAGATGGGGGAACGCAAGAGACCCAGTACTTC
>16|few|TRBD2|TRBV4-3|TRBJ2-5
CASSQDGTSGEETQYF
TGCGCCAGCAGCCAAGATGGCACTAGCGGGGAAGAGACCCAGTACTTC
>14|few|-|TRBV5-5|TRBJ1-5
CASSLRQDNQPQHF
TGTGCCAGCAGCCTCAGACAGGACAATCAGCCCCAGCATTTT
>17|few|-|TRBV7-8|TRBJ1-6
CASSALTRLSYNSPLHF
TGTGCCAGCAGCGCCTTAACCCGTCTCTCCTATAATTCACCCCTCCACTTT
>14|few|TRBD2|TRBV7-9|TRBJ2-3
CASSPGLAQDTQYF
TGTGCCAGCAGCCCTGGACTAGCGCAGGATACGCAGTATTTT
>13|many|-|TRBV20-1|TRBJ2-3
CSARWGALDTQYF
TGCAGTGCCAGATGGGGGGCATTGGATACGCAGTATTTT
>13|-|-|TRBV5-4|TRBJ2-5
CASSPRQKETQYF
TGTGCCAGCAGCCCTCGACAGAAAGAGACCCAGTACTTC
>15|few|TRBD1|TRBV6-2/TRBV6-3|TRBJ1-5
CASSPGQGVYQPQHF
TGTGCCAGCAGTCCCGGACAGGGGGTCTATCAGCCCCAGCATTTT
>11|-|-|TRBV27|TRBJ1-1
CASKGFTEAFF
TGTGCCAGCAAAGGGTTCACTGAAGCTTTCTTT
>15|few|-|TRBV6-5|TRBJ2-6
CASSYAGSGANVLTF
TGTGCCAGCAGTTACGCAGGGTCCGGGGCCAACGTCCTGACTTTC
>18|-|TRBD2|TRBV29-1|TRBJ2-3
CSAVGTSGGLASTDTQYF
TGCAGCGCCGTGGGGACTAGCGGGGGACTAGCTAGCACAGATACGCAGTATTTT
>16|many|-|TRBV20-1|TRBJ2-1
CSAILNRLGSYNEQFF
TGCAGTGCGATCCTTAACAGGCTGGGGTCCTACAATGAGCAGTTCTTC
>13|many|-|TRBV7-6|TRBJ1-2
CASSLGREGGYTF
TGTGCCAGCAGCTTAGGCCGGGAGGGCGGCTACACCTTC
>17|-|-|TRBV12-3/TRBV12-4|TRBJ2-5
CASSFSVGLGGSGTQYF
TGTGCCAGCAGTTTTAGTGTGGGTTTGGGGGGCTCGGGGACCCAGTACTTC
>15|few|-|TRBV7-9|TRBJ2-1
CASSHGLVSYNEQFF
TGTGCCAGCAGCCATGGACTCGTCTCCTACAATGAGCAGTTCTTC
>15|-|TRBD1|TRBV10-3|TRBJ1-1
CAIKRGLNMNTEAFF
TGTGCCATCAAAAGGGGGCTAAATATGAACACTGAAGCTTTCTTT
>14|many|-|TRBV4-3|TRBJ2-7
CASSQDHDSYEQYF
TGCGCCAGCAGCCAAGATCACGACAGCTACGAGCAGTACTTC
>12|few|-|TRBV5-1|TRBJ1-1
CASSLEGPNGAF
TGCGCCAGCAGCTTGGAGGGCCCCAATGGGGCCTTT
>15|few|-|TRBV7-8|TRBJ2-2
CASSRRGQNTGELFF
TGTGCCAGCAGCCGCCGGGGACAAAACACCGGGGAGCTGTTTTTT
>13|many|-|TRBV5-1|TRBJ1-4
CASSLARNEKLFF
TGCGCCAGCAGCTTGGCGCGTAATGAAAAACTGTTTTTT
>17|many|-|TRBV6-2/TRBV6-3|TRBJ1-5
CASSYSIGRADGQPQHF
TGTGCCAGCAGTTACTCCATAGGCAGGGCAGATGGACAGCCCCAGCATTTT
>14|-|-|TRBV28|TRBJ1-1
CASSLTDWSTEAFF
TGTGCCAGCAGTTTGACGGACTGGAGCACTGAAGCTTTCTTT
>12|few|-|TRBV10-3|TRBJ2-1
CAISESDNEQFF
TGTGCCATCAGTGAGTCGGATAATGAGCAGTTCTTC
>12|-|TRBD2|TRBV11-2|TRBJ2-5
CASSFSGETQYF
TGTGCCAGCAGCTTTAGCGGGGAGACCCAGTACTTC
>13|few|TRBD1|TRBV3-1|TRBJ1-2
CASSQGQGHGYTF
TGTGCCAGCAGCCAAGGACAGGGTCATGGCTACACCTTC
>14|few|-|TRBV7-9|TRBJ1-3
CASSYGISGNTIYF
TGTGCCAGCAGCTACGGGATCTCTGGAAACACCATATATTTT
>16|few|TRBD2|TRBV6-1|TRBJ2-3
CASSEVLAGNTDTQYF
TGTGCCAGCAGTGAAGTACTAGCGGGAAACACAGATACGCAGTATTTT
>17|few|TRBD2|TRBV7-2|TRBJ2-1
CASSLMAGGAGYNEQFF
TGTGCCAGCAGCTTAATGGCGGGGGGGGCCGGCTACAATGAGCAGTTCTTC
>15|-|-|TRBV27|TRBJ2-1
CASSDVGERYNEQFF
TGTGCCAGCAGTGACGTGGGGGAGAGGTACAATGAGCAGTTCTTC
>14|many|-|TRBV5-1|TRBJ2-7
CASSSQGITYEQYF
TGCGCCAGCAGCTCACAGGGAATTACCTACGAGCAGTACTTC
>14|few|TRBD2|TRBV6-2/TRBV6-3|TRBJ2-3
CASTQRGFTDTQYF
TGTGCCAGCACGCAGCGGGGCTTCACAGATACGCAGTATTTT
>18|many|TRBD2|TRBV13|TRBJ2-3
CASSPKRGVRTSTDTQYF
TGTGCCAGCAGCCCAAAGCGGGGGGTCCGAACTAGCACAGATACGCAGTATTTT
>14|-|-|TRBV5-1|TRBJ2-7
CASKKWGEQDEQYF
TGCGCCAGCAAGAAGTGGGGGGAACAGGACGAGCAGTACTTC
>13|-|-|TRBV7-2|TRBJ2-1
CASSLVLEGEQFF
TGTGCCAGCAGCTTAGTGCTCGAAGGCGAGCAGTTCTTC
>16|-|-|TRBV12-3/TRBV12-4|TRBJ2-2
CASRWGTGSSTGELFF
TGTGCCAGCAGATGGGGCACAGGGTCAAGCACCGGGGAGCTGTTTTTT
>13|many|-|TRBV7-2|TRBJ2-3
CASSLGTPDTQYF
TGTGCCAGCAGCTTAGGGACCCCAGATACGCAGTATTTT
>16|few|TRBD2|TRBV5-4|TRBJ2-2
CASSRGSGGLVGELFF
TGTGCCAGCAGCCGGGGCAGCGGGGGGCTGGTCGGGGAGCTGTTTTTT
>14|many|-|TRBV4-2|TRBJ2-2
CASSQEDSAGELFF
TGTGCCAGCAGCCAAGAGGACAGCGCCGGGGAGCTGTTTTTT
>14|-|-|TRBV5-1|TRBJ1-1
CASSLVDQNTEAFF
TGCGCCAGCAGCTTGGTGGACCAGAACACTGAAGCTTTCTTT
>12|many|-|TRBV5-8|TRBJ2-1
CASSPVGNEQFF
TGTGCCAGCAGCCCGGTGGGCAATGAGCAGTTCTTC
>15|few|TRBD2|TRBV27|TRBJ2-5
CASSLSAGGQETQYF
TGTGCCAGCAGTTTATCAGCGGGGGGGCAAGAGACCCAGTACTTC
>13|few|-|TRBV5-1|TRBJ1-2
CASSLAGVSGYTF
TGCGCCAGCAGCTTGGCGGGAGTTTCGGGCTACACCTTC
>14|many|-|TRBV29-1|TRBJ2-7
CSGSQGLGTYEQYF
TGCAGCGGTTCACAGGGATTGGGAACCTACGAGCAGTACTTC
>14|many|-|TRBV29-1|TRBJ2-6
CSVEGQGTPNVLTF
TGCAGCGTTGAAGGGCAGGGAACCCCCAACGTCCTGACTTTC
>14|-|-|TRBV6-5|TRBJ2-5
CASSYPQGGETQYF
TGTGCCAGCAGCTACCCGCAGGGAGGCGAGACCCAGTACTTC
>15|few|-|TRBV2|TRBJ2-2
CASSVRQGRAGELFF
TGTGCCAGCAGTGTAAGGCAGGGGCGAGCCGGGGAGCTGTTTTTT
>13|-|-|TRBV20-1|TRBJ2-7
CSARDNRVHEQYF
TGCAGTGCTAGAGACAACAGGGTCCACGAGCAGTACTTC